This record concerns one TCR beta chain sequence. These data belong to a study of blood T cells in healthy people across ages. The germline V and J ends were trimmed by 4 bases and 4 bases, with 20 bases remaining between them. Germline V lookup: CDR1 MNHEY, CDR2 SVGAGI. This CDR3 has 16 residues. Sample-barcoded 5' priming and a J-beta primer mix drove a second PCR of 7 to 11 cycles. Tags on each cDNA molecule came from a template-switch adaptor with 12 random nucleotides. TCRdb reprocessed the 5' RACE reads via MiXCR and lists one record per CDR3 protein. The top ten hold around 0.75% of the sample, which has around 990,000 distinct CDR3 sequences, under 30% seen once. These records were also assigned to another study, of T cells of mothers and their children. As reported in that work: A few healthy Caucasian mothers served as donors, and their six children did as well. cDNA was made from all extracted RNA, around 1.5 ug per 15 ul.

The receptor comes from a girl aged 2 to 9 in good health. This chain links TRBV6-5 with TRBJ2-7; D possibly corresponds to TRBD2 (6 bases). Sequenced material: blood. The chain's CDR3 is CASSSGGTSVGYEQYF. In DNA, the CDR3 is TGTGCCAGCAGTTCTGGCGGGACGTCCGTTGGGTACGAGCAGTACTTC.